The 12 T cell receptor beta chains listed next were all sequenced from one sample in a study of T cell repertoires in cytomegalovirus infection. TCRdb reprocessed the reads via MiXCR and lists one record per CDR3 protein. The data contain around 900,000 distinct CDR3 sequences, around 29% of them singletons. Their antigens are not known. Sequencing was performed on cultured CD8+ T cells from PBMCs, taken from culture after CMV antigen stimulation. These receptors all stem from a human donor in good health (CMV status not recorded). Some clones in this sample may be carry-over from other donors' samples.

This sequence joins TRBV28 and TRBJ1-5; D gene ambiguous. This CDR3 comprises 12 residues. Germline V lookup: CDR1 MDHEN, CDR2 SYDVKM. The V end was cut by 10 bases, the J end by 7 bases, with 14 bases between. This chain's CDR3 is CATVRGEQPQHF. The CDR3 nucleotides are TGTGCCACCGTTCGGGGAGAGCAGCCCCAGCATTTT. Variable domain in full (rest from reference TRBV28 and TRBJ1-5): DVKVTQSSRYLVKRTGEKVFLECVQDMDHENMFWYRQDPGLGLRLIYFSYDVKMKEKGDIPEGYSVSREKKERFSLILESASTNQTSMYLCATVRGEQPQHFGDGTRLSIL.

The genes are TRBV6-2 or TRBV6-3 and TRBJ1-5; D remains unclear. V was pared by 4 bases and J by 0 bases, with 10 bases between. Germline V lookup: CDR1 MNHEY, CDR2 SVGEGT. The CDR3 runs to 15 residues. CDR3 coding DNA: TGTGCCAGCAGTTCCGAAAGGTATAGCAATCAGCCCCAGCATTTT. It codes for CASSSERYSNQPQHF.

The CDR3: CAISVKGMNTEAFF. In nucleotides, the CDR3 is TGTGCCATCAGTGTAAAGGGGATGAACACTGAAGCTTTCTTT. This chain connects TRBV10-3 to TRBJ1-1, with D perhaps TRBD1 (5 bases). The V and J ends lost 4 bases and 0 bases respectively, with 9 bases between them. This CDR3 is 14 amino acids long. Germline assignment: CDR1 ENHRY and CDR2 SYGVKD.

The V and J genes are TRBV25-1 and TRBJ1-4; D is undetermined. This CDR3 is 12 amino acids long. Germline-derived CDR1 and CDR2 are MGHDK and SYGVNS. V lost 1 base and J lost 7, with 4 bases in between. The CDR3 sequence: CASSESREKLFF. CDR3 bases: TGTGCCAGCAGTGAATCACGTGAAAAACTGTTTTTT.

Only a few counts were recorded for this clonotype. The gene calls are TRBV6-2 or TRBV6-3 and TRBJ2-2, with 9 bases aligning to TRBD1. The ends lost 2 bases at V and 5 bases at J; junction bases unmatched: 12. The CDR3 loop spans 18 amino acids. Germline-derived CDR1 and CDR2 are MNHEY and SVGEGT. CDR3 protein: CASSYLPTGGSRTGELFF. The DNA of the CDR3 is TGTGCCAGCAGTTACCTTCCGACAGGGGGTTCGAGGACCGGGGAGCTGTTTTTT.

This clonotype has only a few counts. The CDR3 DNA is TGTGCCAGCAGCCCACAGGACACCTACGAGCAGTACGTC. Its translation is CASSPQDTYEQYV. The chain joins TRBV12-3 or TRBV12-4 to TRBJ2-7; D is perhaps TRBD1 (5 bases). V was clipped by 6 bases and J by 2 bases, with 11 bases between them. The CDR3 extends over 13 amino acids.

The sample holds one count of this clonotype. This chain links TRBV7-1 with TRBJ2-5; no firm D call. TRBV7-1 is reported as an ORF; its role is uncertain. The CDR3 covers 9 residues. V lost 11 bases and J 5 bases, leaving 6 bases between the germline ends. CDR3 bases: TGTGCCTTCGGGGAGACCCAGTACTTC. This encodes CAFGETQYF.

This clonotype has more than one count but fewer than ten. This chain connects TRBV6-2 or TRBV6-3 to TRBJ1-5; 8 nucleotides line up with TRBD1. The germline CDR1 and CDR2 sequences are MNHEY and SVGEGT. J gave up 4 bases and V 5 bases, and 4 bases lay outside the gene matches. The CDR3 runs 14 residues. DNA for the CDR3: TGTGCCAGCAGTCCAGGGGGCGAAAATCAGCCCCAGCATTTT. Protein: CASSPGGENQPQHF.

V gene TRBV5-4 combines with J gene TRBJ2-2, with a tentative D call TRBD2 (6 bases). V dropped 4 bases and J dropped 5 bases, with 18 bases sitting between them. CDR1 is SGHNT, CDR2 YYREEE, per germline (reference sequence). The CDR3 covers 16 residues. The CDR3 nucleotides read TGTGCCAGCAGCCTCGGGGATCGGGGGTTTACCGGGGAGCTGTTTTTT. It specifies CASSLGDRGFTGELFF. The full variable domain, completed using reference TRBV5-4 and TRBJ2-2, is ETGVTQSPTHLIKTRGQQVTLRCSSQSGHNTVSWYQQALGQGPQFIFQYYREEENGRGNFPPRFSGLQFPNYSSELNVNALELDDSALYLCASSLGDRGFTGELFFGEGSRLTVL.

This clonotype turned up a few times. V gene TRBV6-4 combines with J gene TRBJ1-1; tentatively, D is TRBD1 (6 bases). V lost 2 bases to trimming and J lost 7 bases, with 11 bases between them. Germline V CDR1 and CDR2: MRHNA, SNTAGT. This CDR3 comprises 13 residues. CDR3 sequence: CASSDLLRGEAFF. As DNA, the CDR3 is TGTGCCAGCAGTGACCTACTCAGGGGTGAAGCTTTCTTT.

The sample holds a few counts of this clonotype. The chain uses TRBV7-9 and TRBJ2-1; 9 bases fit TRBD1. Trimming cost V 6 bases and J 3 bases; bases outside gene matches: 6. The CDR3 is made up of 15 amino acids. Germline V gene data show CDR1 as SEHNR and CDR2 as FQNEAQ (reference sequence). The CDR3 protein is CASSQRTGVYNEQFF. In nucleotides, the CDR3 is TGTGCCAGCAGTCAGAGGACAGGGGTCTACAATGAGCAGTTCTTC. The full variable domain, its missing parts supplied by reference TRBV7-9 and TRBJ2-1, is DTGVSQNPRHKITKRGQNVTFRCDPISEHNRLYWYRQTLGQGPEFLTYFQNEAQLEKSRLLSDRFSAERPKGSFSTLEIQRTEQGDSAMYLCASSQRTGVYNEQFFGPGTRLTVL.

The chain has TRBV19 and TRBJ1-2, with TRBD1 matching over 7 bases. V was clipped by 6 bases and J by 2 bases; unmatched bases: 9. This CDR3 spans 15 amino acids. Germline CDR1 and CDR2: LNHDA and SQIVND (reference sequence). In DNA, the CDR3 is TGTGCCAGTAGGAACCGGGACAGACAAAACTATGGCTACACCTTC. It translates to CASRNRDRQNYGYTF.